The 9 T cell receptor beta chains in this list originate from one sample, sequenced in a study of T cell repertoires in cytomegalovirus infection. TCRdb analysed the reads with MiXCR anew, one entry per CDR3 protein. The repertoire includes approximately 630,000 distinct CDR3 sequences, about 24% of them detected once, and approximately 8% sits in the top ten. Sequences were obtained from CD8+ T cells from PBMCs. The receptors derive from a human donor in good health (CMV status not recorded). Some clones in this sample may be carry-over from other donors' samples.

To note about this clonotype: This may arise from a read error, as a much more abundant clone is one base away. The chain combines TRBV14 with TRBJ1-3, with D perhaps matching TRBD1 (5 bases). Per the germline V gene, CDR1 is SGHDN and CDR2 is FVKESK. This CDR3 contains 15 residues. This chain's CDR3 is CVSSHPGHLGNTIYF. The CDR3 DNA reads TGTGTCAGCAGCCACCCAGGGCATTTGGGAAACACCATATATTTT.

This clonotype appeared a few times. The rearrangement links TRBV20-1 to TRBJ1-1; the D is unclear. The CDR3 totals 13 residues. Trimming took off 2 bases at V and 1 base at J, with 8 bases between the two ends. Germline CDR1 and CDR2: DFQATT and SNEGSKA (reference sequence). CDR3 region: CSARIPPNTEAFF. The DNA for the CDR3 is TGCAGTGCTAGAATACCACCGAACACTGAAGCTTTCTTT.

The gene calls are TRBV6-2 or TRBV6-3 and TRBJ2-1; TRBD2 agrees at 8 bases. The CDR3 is 15 residues long. Germline lookup yields CDR1 MNHEY and CDR2 SVGEGT. V shed 6 bases and J 4 bases; nucleotides not matched to a gene: 8. The CDR3: CASSHPGLEYNEQFF. The CDR3 DNA sequence: TGTGCCAGCAGCCACCCGGGACTAGAGTACAATGAGCAGTTCTTC.

This clonotype showed up many times. The chain joins TRBV28 to TRBJ2-3; D not certain. Germline loops: CDR1 MDHEN, CDR2 SYDVKM. Trimming stripped 5 bases from V and 1 base from J, with 7 bases between. There are 13 residues in the CDR3. CDR3 sequence: CASSPSGTDTQYF. The DNA for the CDR3 is TGTGCCAGCAGTCCGTCGGGCACAGATACGCAGTATTTT.

J is TRBJ1-6 and V is TRBV6-2 or TRBV6-3; D call uncertain. Germline V gene sequence: CDR1 MNHEY, CDR2 SVGEGT. With 6 bases removed from V and 0 bases from J, the gap between germline ends came to 12 bases. This CDR3 comprises 16 residues. CDR3 nucleotides: TGTGCCAGCAGCCTTCTGGGTGGCTCCTATAATTCACCCCTCCACTTT. Amino acid sequence: CASSLLGGSYNSPLHF.

This clonotype was detected only a few times. This chain joins TRBV13 and TRBJ2-5; possibly TRBD1 for D (6 bases). V lost 4 bases, J lost 5 bases, and 11 bases lay in between. The CDR3 runs to 13 residues. The germline V gene encodes CDR1 PRHDT and CDR2 FYEKMQ (reference sequence). This CDR3 is CASSSTGSETQYF. The CDR3 DNA follows: TGTGCCAGCAGCTCCACAGGGAGTGAGACCCAGTACTTC.

Only a few counts were recorded for this clonotype. The genes are TRBV29-1 and TRBJ1-2, with D hard to call. Germline CDR1 reads SQVTM; CDR2 reads ANQGSEA. This CDR3 has 10 amino acids. V lost 1 base to trimming and J lost 6 bases, with 3 bases between them. CDR3 bases: TGCAGCGTTGAAGGCAATGGCTACACCTTC. It is translated as CSVEGNGYTF.

This chain uses TRBV12-3 or TRBV12-4 with TRBJ2-7; D is perhaps TRBD2 (6 bases). This CDR3 has 15 amino acids. Trimming removed 2 bases from V and 5 bases from J, with 16 bases in between. CDR3 bases: TGTGCCAGCAGTTTAAGGGTGCGGGGACTCGACGAGCAGTACGTC. Protein product: CASSLRVRGLDEQYV.

The gene calls are TRBV10-3 and TRBJ2-3; D not certain. The CDR3 is 13 amino acids. V dropped 2 bases and J dropped 0 bases, with 3 bases sitting between them. Germline CDR1 ENHRY, CDR2 SYGVKD. In DNA form, the CDR3 reads TGTGCCATCAGTGAGGCTAGCACAGATACGCAGTATTTT. This encodes CAISEASTDTQYF.